This entry features one TCR beta chain sequence. This CDR3 contains 14 residues. Germline V lookup: CDR1 SNHLY, CDR2 FYNNEI. V shed 4 bases and J shed 6 bases, with 15 bases lying between them. The sample comes from a study of shared clonotypes between healthy human individuals. Only in-frame clones appear in the TCRdb table, and some are missing; sequencing was by immunoSEQ multiplex PCR. The table lists 2 million to 3 million clones, 93% of them singletons. This clonotype was sampled from a man younger than 30 in good health. Some clones in this sample may be carry-over from other donors' samples. The sample taken for sequencing was naive CD4+ T cells from PBMCs. Subset specified: CD45RA+ positively selected. This chain connects TRBV2 to TRBJ1-2; D remains ambiguous. DNA for the CDR3: TGTGCCAGCAGTGCTTCGTATCAGTCCCATGGCTACACCTTC. Translation gives CASSASYQSHGYTF. Full variable domain (outside the CDR3, taken from reference TRBV2 and TRBJ1-2): EPEVTQTPSHQVTQMGQEVILRCVPISNHLYFYWYRQILGQKVEFLVSFYNNEISEKSEIFDDQFSVERPDGSNFTLKIRSTKLEDSAMYFCASSASYQSHGYTFGSGTRLTVV.